This entry lists 14 T cell receptor beta chains sequenced from one sample in a study of blood T cell repertoires in COVID-19. This table comes from immunoSEQ multiplex PCR, and its TCRdb copy is limited to in-frame clones, with some not included. The sample includes around 300,000 clones, approximately 90% of them seen just once. The specimen was PBMCs or T cells enriched from blood (not recorded which). The receptors derive from a woman in her sixties in a cohort exposed to, infected with or recovered from COVID-19 (not recorded which).

The V gene is TRBV25-1, the J gene TRBJ2-7; the D gene is possibly TRBD2 (5 bases). Germline V gene sequence: CDR1 MGHDK, CDR2 SYGVNS. V was pared by 2 bases and J by 6 bases, with 20 bases between. The CDR3 covers 16 residues. Written as DNA, the CDR3 is TGTGCCAGCAGTGAAAACGGGATAACCCCTTTTGGCGAGCAGTACTTC. Translating it yields CASSENGITPFGEQYF.

This clone showed up just once. This chain connects TRBV9 to TRBJ2-1; 9 bases are a match to TRBD2. This CDR3 comprises 15 residues. V was pared by 4 bases and J by 0 bases, with 2 bases of the junction left unmatched. Germline loops: CDR1 SGDLS, CDR2 YYNGEE. The CDR3 is CASSRLAASYNEQFF. For the CDR3, the DNA is TGTGCCAGCAGCCGACTAGCGGCCTCCTACAATGAGCAGTTCTTC. Full variable domain (rest looked up from reference TRBV9 and TRBJ2-1): DSGVTQTPKHLITATGQRVTLRCSPRSGDLSVYWYQQSLDQGLQFLIQYYNGEERAKGNILERFSAQQFPDLHSELNLSSLELGDSALYFCASSRLAASYNEQFFGPGTRLTVL.

The gene calls are TRBV14 and TRBJ2-1, with 11 bases fitting TRBD2. J gave up 6 bases and V 6 bases, and 7 bases lay outside the gene matches. The V gene's germline CDR1 is SGHDN and CDR2 FVKESK. The CDR3 has 15 amino acids. Written as DNA, the CDR3 is TGTGCCAGCAGGCTTAGCGGGAGGGTGGTCAATGAGCAGTTCTTC. This gives the protein CASRLSGRVVNEQFF.

The V gene is TRBV5-1, the J gene TRBJ1-1, with TRBD1 matching over 8 bases. CDR3 size: 16 residues. Per the germline V gene, CDR1 is SGHRS and CDR2 is YFSETQ. Unmatched junction bases numbered 6, after V lost 1 base and J lost 1 base. CDR3 DNA: TGCGCCAGCAGCTTGCAGGGGGCAGGCAGGAACACTGAAGCTTTCTTT. This sequence encodes CASSLQGAGRNTEAFF.

The chain combines TRBV7-9 with TRBJ1-5; a weak D match, TRBD1 (6 bases). The V end was cut by 4 bases, the J end by 12 bases, with 13 bases between. The CDR3 length is 12 residues. Germline CDR1 is SEHNR and CDR2 is FQNEAQ (reference sequence). The CDR3: CASSSDSGGQHF. As DNA, the CDR3 is TGTGCCAGCAGCTCGGACAGTGGTGGCCAGCATTTT. Together with reference TRBV7-9 and TRBJ1-5, the CDR3 gives the full variable domain: DTGVSQNPRHKITKRGQNVTFRCDPISEHNRLYWYRQTLGQGPEFLTYFQNEAQLEKSRLLSDRFSAERPKGSFSTLEIQRTEQGDSAMYLCASSSDSGGQHFGDGTRLSIL.

V and J are TRBV2 and TRBJ1-5, with 8 bases fitting TRBD1. CDR1 and CDR2 (germline): SNHLY, FYNNEI. This CDR3 region has 17 residues. V gave up 2 bases and J gave up 0 bases; unmatched junction bases: 6. The CDR3 protein is CASSERQGLYSNQPQHF. CDR3 DNA: TGTGCCAGCAGTGAAAGACAGGGGCTCTATAGCAATCAGCCCCAGCATTTT.

J is TRBJ2-1 and V is TRBV27; 14 bases line up with TRBD2. Looked up from germline, CDR1 is MNHEY and CDR2 is SMNVEV (reference sequence). Trimming cost V 3 bases and J 4 bases; bases outside gene matches: 17. The CDR3 length is 21 residues. The CDR3 DNA reads TGTGCCAGCAGTTTTTTTGAAACGGGACTAGCGGGAGTGTTGCCATACAATGAGCAGTTCTTC. Translating gives CASSFFETGLAGVLPYNEQFF.

The DNA of the CDR3 is TGCGCCAGCAGCTTAGAGGCCCTCAGCTCCTACAATGAGCAGTTCTTC. Its translation: CASSLEALSSYNEQFF. The gene calls are TRBV5-1 and TRBJ2-1; no definite D call. The CDR3 spans 16 residues. Trimming cost V 2 bases and J 0 bases, with 12 bases left between them. Germline V CDR1 and CDR2: SGHRS, YFSETQ.

V and J are TRBV2 and TRBJ2-7; 8 nucleotides align to TRBD2. Unmatched junction bases numbered 8, after V lost 8 bases and J lost 2 bases. The CDR3 length is 14 residues. The V gene's germline CDR1 is SNHLY and CDR2 FYNNEI. The CDR3 DNA is TGTGCCAGCTCTAGCGGGTCCGTTGCCTACGAGCAGTACTTC. Translated: CASSSGSVAYEQYF.

The chain has TRBV4-1 and TRBJ1-3; perhaps TRBD1 as D (5 bases). V was shortened by 0 bases and J by 4 bases, with 16 bases between the two germline ends. CDR3 length: 17 amino acids. Germline V gene data show CDR1 as MGHRA and CDR2 as YSYEKL. CDR3 DNA sequence: TGCGCCAGCAGCCAAGAACGCGGGGGGGTGGCCGGAAACACCATATATTTT. Residues: CASSQERGGVAGNTIYF.

The rearrangement links TRBV30 to TRBJ1-3; D remains unclear. The CDR3 runs 13 residues. With 2 bases removed from V and 3 bases from J, the gap between germline ends came to 8 bases. CDR1 and CDR2 from the germline V gene are GTSNPN and SVGIG (reference sequence). Here the CDR3 reads CAWSFSRGNTIYF. CDR3 DNA: TGTGCCTGGAGTTTTTCCCGTGGAAACACCATATATTTT. Complete variable domain (other parts from reference TRBV30 and TRBJ1-3): SQTIHQWPATLVQPVGSPLSLECTVEGTSNPNLYWYRQAAGRGLQLLFYSVGIGQISSEVPQNLSASRPQDRQFILSSKKLLLSDSGFYLCAWSFSRGNTIYFGEGSWLTVV.

A remark on this clone: The same CDR3 can be traced to other DNA sequences in this sample. Written as DNA, the CDR3 is TGTGCCAGCAGCTCCCAGGGGAACACTGAAGCTTTCTTT. It specifies CASSSQGNTEAFF. V gene TRBV7-3 combines with J gene TRBJ1-1; D perhaps matches TRBD1 (5 bases). Germline V lookup: CDR1 SGHTA, CDR2 FQGTGA. The CDR3 runs to 13 residues. Trimming took off 4 bases at V and 1 base at J, with 7 bases between the two ends.

CDR3 bases: TGTGCCAGCAGTACAGGGGGCGCAGACACTGAAGCTTTCTTT. It is translated as CASSTGGADTEAFF. J is TRBJ1-1 and V is TRBV2; 9 bases map to TRBD1. Germline V CDR1 and CDR2: SNHLY, FYNNEI. After removal of 5 bases from V and 3 bases from J, the junction contained 4 bases not matched to a gene. The length of the CDR3 is 14 residues.

Here the CDR3 DNA reads TGTGCCAGCTCACCCCCTCGGGACAGGGGCGAGCAGTACTTC. Amino acids: CASSPPRDRGEQYF. This chain connects TRBV18 to TRBJ2-7; 10 bases are a match to TRBD1. The CDR3 is 14 amino acids. Germline V CDR1 and CDR2: KGHSH, LQKENI. V trimming: 3 bases; J trimming: 6 bases; junction bases outside the gene matches: 5.